These 5 T cell receptor beta chains came from one sample sequenced in a study of T cell responses to AZD1222 COVID-19 vaccine. Sequencing used immunoSEQ multiplex PCR; TCRdb keeps in-frame clones, though not all of them. The top ten clones hold approximately 1.8% of a sample with about 150,000 clones, 90% of them seen once. The specimen was peripheral blood, collected on day 0 of AZD1222 vaccination. These receptor sequences come from an adult in good health.

This clone has a single count. CDR3: CAGGQNYGYTF. DNA for the CDR3: TGTGCCGGGGGACAGAACTATGGCTACACCTTC. This chain links TRBV2 with TRBJ1-2, with TRBD1 matching over 7 bases. Germline trimming cut 11 bases from V and 2 bases from J; bases unmatched to any gene: 2. CDR3 size: 11 residues. Per germline, CDR1 SNHLY and CDR2 FYNNEI.

The gene calls are TRBV28 and TRBJ2-3; D could derive from TRBD1 or TRBD2 (5 bases each). CDR3 size: 15 residues. CDR1 and CDR2 from the germline V gene are MDHEN and SYDVKM. The V end lost 7 bases, the J end lost 3 bases, and 17 bases lay between the germline ends. CDR3 protein: CASNARLEGTDTQYF. CDR3 in DNA: TGTGCCAGCAACGCGAGACTCGAGGGGACAGATACGCAGTATTTT. The full variable domain, in which reference TRBV28 and TRBJ2-3 provide the parts outside the CDR3, is DVKVTQSSRYLVKRTGEKVFLECVQDMDHENMFWYRQDPGLGLRLIYFSYDVKMKEKGDIPEGYSVSREKKERFSLILESASTNQTSMYLCASNARLEGTDTQYFGPGTRLTVL.

The chain is built from TRBV7-3 and TRBJ1-1; 7 bases agree with TRBD1. The CDR3 runs to 18 residues. V lost 2 bases to trimming and J lost 4 bases; unmatched junction nucleotides: 16. Germline CDR1 is SGHTA and CDR2 is FQGTGA. For the CDR3, the DNA is TGTGCCAGCAGCTTAGTGGGACAGCGGGAACTTTCCAGCACTGAAGCTTTCTTT. Translated, it gives CASSLVGQRELSSTEAFF.

This clone turned up a few times. This chain connects TRBV6-2 or TRBV6-3 to TRBJ2-1; 10 bases line up with TRBD2. The ends lost 2 bases at V and 2 bases at J; junction bases unmatched: 12. The CDR3 spans 19 residues. CDR1 and CDR2 (germline): MNHEY, SVGEGT. The CDR3 nucleotides read TGTGCCAGCAGTTACGAATACGACGCTAGCGGGAGCCCCTACAATGAGCAGTTCTTC. Encoded protein: CASSYEYDASGSPYNEQFF.

The CDR3 DNA is TGTGCCAGTAGGGGATACCTGGACACTGAAGCTTTCTTT. Its translation is CASRGYLDTEAFF. The V and J genes are TRBV19 and TRBJ1-1; D remains ambiguous. The CDR3 contains 13 residues. The V and J ends lost 6 bases and 3 bases respectively, with 11 bases between them. Germline loops: CDR1 LNHDA, CDR2 SQIVND (reference sequence).